Following are 5 T cell receptor beta chains from one sample sequenced in a study of cytomegalovirus exposure and HLA in healthy donors. The PCR used 60 Vbeta and 13 Jbeta primers. The assay was immunoSEQ multiplex PCR, and TCRdb's table has in-frame clones only and misses some. The table shows 130,000 or so clones, with 70% to 85% occurring only once. Sequencing was performed on PBMCs. The receptors were gathered from a woman aged 18-29 years in good health and CMV-seropositive.

This clone has just one count. This sequence joins TRBV4-1 and TRBJ2-2, with D hard to call. V shed 4 bases and J shed 10 bases, with 16 bases lying between them. This CDR3 comprises 14 residues. Germline-derived CDR1 and CDR2 are MGHRA and YSYEKL. The DNA of the CDR3 is TGCGCCAGCAGCCTATATAACTCGGCGGAGGAGCTGTTTTTT. Residues: CASSLYNSAEELFF.

The chain is built from TRBV4-2 and TRBJ2-5, with 10 bases lining up with TRBD2. The CDR3 totals 15 residues. After removal of 3 bases from V and 3 bases from J, the junction contained 4 bases not matched to a gene. Germline-derived CDR1 and CDR2 are LGHNA and YNFKEQ. The CDR3, as DNA: TGTGCCAGCAGCCAGCCCACTAGCGGGAAAGAGACCCAGTACTTC. It encodes CASSQPTSGKETQYF.

The V and J genes are TRBV4-2 and TRBJ2-2; 7 positions match TRBD2. Looked up from germline, CDR1 is LGHNA and CDR2 is YNFKEQ. The CDR3 is 15 amino acids. V lost 4 bases, J lost 1 base, and 3 bases stayed unmatched. CDR3: CASSPERGNTGELFF. The CDR3 DNA reads as TGTGCCAGCAGCCCTGAGCGGGGGAACACCGGGGAGCTGTTTTTT.

The chain has TRBV5-1 and TRBJ2-5; TRBD2 agrees at 9 bases. The CDR3 length is 16 residues. CDR1 SGHRS and CDR2 YFSETQ come from the germline V gene. With V trimmed by 1 base and J by 2 bases, 6 bases remained unmatched. Here the CDR3 reads CASSLSGGGDQETQYF. CDR3 DNA: TGCGCCAGCAGCTTGTCAGGCGGGGGGGATCAAGAGACCCAGTACTTC. Supplemented by reference TRBV5-1 and TRBJ2-5, the full variable domain reads KAGVTQTPRYLIKTRGQQVTLSCSPISGHRSVSWYQQTPGQGLQFLFEYFSETQRNKGNFPGRFSGRQFSNSRSEMNVSTLELGDSALYLCASSLSGGGDQETQYFGPGTRLLVL.

The chain has TRBV28 and TRBJ1-5, with D possibly TRBD1 on 5 matching bases. The CDR3 sequence is 15 residues long. The germline V and J ends were trimmed by 3 bases and 6 bases, with 15 bases remaining between them. CDR1 is MDHEN, CDR2 SYDVKM, per germline. The CDR3 protein is CASSFSAGKGQPQHF. Written as DNA, the CDR3 is TGTGCCAGCAGTTTTTCTGCAGGGAAGGGTCAGCCCCAGCATTTT.